These T cell receptor beta chains were read from a single sample in a study of blood T cell repertoires in COVID-19. Profiled with immunoSEQ multiplex PCR; TCRdb holds only in-frame clones, not every one. The sample includes 150,000 to 200,000 clones, approximately 83% of them seen just once. The source material was peripheral blood. The receptors derive from a human donor with acute or convalescent COVID-19. The donor label of this sample is uncertain. The CDR3 runs from the conserved cysteine through the conserved F or W. D genes are given only for firm matches. The size field is filled for only some rows; it gives once, few, many or a size class.

abundance,v_gene,j_gene,d_gene,CDR3nt,CDR3aa
NA,TRBV5-1,TRBJ2-1,TRBD2,TGCGCCAGCAGCTCGGTGGGGGGAGGGCCCGTGGGTGAGCAGTTCTTC,CASSSVGGGPVGEQFF
NA,TRBV3-1/TRBV3-2,TRBJ2-5,NA,TGTGCCAGCAGCCTGCGCCGGGGGATATCGGAGACCCAGTACTTC,CASSLRRGISETQYF
NA,TRBV2,TRBJ2-3,TRBD2,TGTGCCAGCAGTCAATGGGCTAGCGGGGGGGCCACAGATACGCAGTATTTT,CASSQWASGGATDTQYF
NA,TRBV19,TRBJ1-2,TRBD1,TGTGCCAGTAGTCGACAGGGGTATGGCTACACCTTC,CASSRQGYGYTF
NA,TRBV29-1,TRBJ1-5,NA,TGCAGTGTGCAGGGAAAGGGACAGCCCCAGCATTTT,CSVQGKGQPQHF
NA,TRBV12-3/TRBV12-4,TRBJ1-5,NA,TGTGCCAGCAGTTTATGGAGTCAGCCCCAGCATTTT,CASSLWSQPQHF
NA,TRBV3-1/TRBV3-2,TRBJ2-5,TRBD2,TGTGCCAGCAGCCAATCCGGCGGGGGGGCCGAGACCCAGTACTTC,CASSQSGGGAETQYF
NA,TRBV18,TRBJ2-2,NA,TGTGCCAGCTCTCCCACAGGGTTGTGGACCGGGGAGCTGTTTTTT,CASSPTGLWTGELFF
NA,TRBV7-8,TRBJ1-1,NA,TGTGCCAGCAGCTTATTAGGCGGGGCGGTGAACACTGAAGCTTTCTTT,CASSLLGGAVNTEAFF
NA,TRBV30,TRBJ2-3,NA,TGTGCATCCGCGCCCGGAGATACGCAGTATTTT,CASAPGDTQYF
NA,TRBV10-3,TRBJ2-3,TRBD2,TGTGCCACTCAATTAGCGGGGGGTGTCACAGATACGCAGTATTTT,CATQLAGGVTDTQYF
NA,TRBV7-6,TRBJ2-5,TRBD1,TGTGCCAGCAGCCCGGGGACAGGGGAAGAGACCCAGTACTTC,CASSPGTGEETQYF
NA,TRBV27,TRBJ1-5,NA,TGTGCCAGCAGCCTCGGATTAACAGGATTTCCCAATCAGCCCCAGCATTTT,CASSLGLTGFPNQPQHF
NA,TRBV4-1,TRBJ1-5,NA,TGCGCCAGCAGCCAAGAAGAAGGGAGAGGCAATCAGCCCCAGCATTTT,CASSQEEGRGNQPQHF
NA,TRBV21-1,TRBJ2-1,NA,TGTGCCAGCAGCAAACTACTAGCGGGGGGGCCGAATCATGAGCAGTTCTTC,CASSKLLAGGPNHEQFF
once,TRBV30,TRBJ2-7,TRBD2,TGTGCCTGGGACCGGGGGGGGGTCAGCTCCTACGAGCAGTACTTC,CAWDRGGVSSYEQYF
NA,TRBV6-5,TRBJ1-1,TRBD1,TGTGCCAGCAGTTACACAGGGGGGAACACTGAAGCTTTCTTT,CASSYTGGNTEAFF
NA,TRBV19,TRBJ2-2,NA,TGTGCCAGTAGTATGCAAGCGTCCGGGGAGCTGTTTTTT,CASSMQASGELFF
NA,TRBV7-2,TRBJ1-3,TRBD1,TGTGCCAGCAGCCAGGGACAGAGAAGAAACACCATATATTTT,CASSQGQRRNTIYF
NA,TRBV19,TRBJ1-5,TRBD1,TGTGCCAGTAGCCTGCGGACAGGGGGCGCGAGCAATCAGCCCCAGCATTTT,CASSLRTGGASNQPQHF
NA,TRBV5-1,TRBJ1-1,NA,TGCGCCAGCAGTTTGGCAGGCGAGACTGAAGCTTTCTTT,CASSLAGETEAFF
NA,TRBV2,TRBJ1-5,NA,TGTGCCAGCAGTGACGACAGGAATCAGCCCCAGCATTTT,CASSDDRNQPQHF
NA,TRBV7-3,TRBJ2-1,NA,TGTGCCAGCAGAGGGGGACCCGCCAATGAGCAGTTCTTC,CASRGGPANEQFF
NA,TRBV5-1,TRBJ2-3,TRBD2,TGCGCCAGCAGCTTGGTGGCGGGAGGGGCAGATACGCAGTATTTT,CASSLVAGGADTQYF
NA,TRBV7-6,TRBJ1-6,NA,TGTGCCAGCAGCTTAGGCGGGAATTCACCCCTCCACTTT,CASSLGGNSPLHF
NA,TRBV6-6,TRBJ1-3,NA,TGTGCCAGCAGTTCCGAGGATCCAAACACCATATATTTT,CASSSEDPNTIYF
NA,TRBV19,TRBJ2-5,NA,TGTGCCAGTAGTACTAGAGAGACCCAGTACTTC,CASSTRETQYF
NA,TRBV6-5,TRBJ1-4,TRBD1,TGTGCCAGCAGACTCGACAGGGGTAATGAAAAACTGTTTTTT,CASRLDRGNEKLFF
few,TRBV7-3,TRBJ1-1,NA,TGTGCCAGCAGCGCCTCGGCCGCTACGAGGGTTGGTGAAGCTTTCTTT,CASSASAATRVGEAFF
NA,TRBV3-1/TRBV3-2,TRBJ1-5,NA,TGTGCCAGCAGCCAGGGGGGGGATCAGCCCCAGCATTTT,CASSQGGDQPQHF
NA,TRBV7-9,TRBJ2-1,NA,TGTGCCAGCAGCCTAACCACCCCCCTCTACAATGAGCAGTTCTTC,CASSLTTPLYNEQFF
NA,TRBV11-1,TRBJ1-4,NA,TGTGCCAGCAGCTTAACCTTGTCGGCAACTAATGAAAAACTGTTTTTT,CASSLTLSATNEKLFF
NA,TRBV5-4,TRBJ1-1,TRBD1,TGTGCCAGCAGCTTCCCCCGGACAGGGAACACTGAAGCTTTCTTT,CASSFPRTGNTEAFF
NA,TRBV18,TRBJ2-7,NA,TGTGCCAGCTCCACAGGGCGGGAGCAGTACTTC,CASSTGREQYF
NA,TRBV7-3,TRBJ2-1,TRBD2,TGTGCCAGCAGCTTAAAGGCTAGCGGCGATAGCTCCTACAATGAGCAGTTCTTC,CASSLKASGDSSYNEQFF
few,TRBV4-1,TRBJ1-5,NA,TGCGCCAGCAGCCAAGAGGGACTTGGGGGGAATCAGCCCCAGCATTTT,CASSQEGLGGNQPQHF
NA,TRBV7-6,TRBJ1-2,NA,TGTGCCAGCAGCCCCGGTACAGGGATCAGTGGCTACACCTTC,CASSPGTGISGYTF
NA,TRBV19,TRBJ2-7,TRBD2,TGTGCCAGTAGTACGTTAGCGGGAGAGACCTACGAGCAGTACTTC,CASSTLAGETYEQYF
NA,TRBV30,TRBJ1-2,NA,TGTGCCTGGAGTGTCGGGGGCTATGGCTACACCTTC,CAWSVGGYGYTF
NA,TRBV29-1,TRBJ2-5,NA,TGCAGCGTGAACAGGGCAGCCCAAGAGACCCAGTACTTC,CSVNRAAQETQYF
NA,TRBV2,TRBJ1-2,TRBD1,TGTGCCAGCAGAGCCACAGGGGGCAATGGCTACACCTTC,CASRATGGNGYTF
NA,TRBV5-1,TRBJ2-5,NA,TGCGCCAGCAGGGCCGTTCGGGGGAGGAACAAGGAGACCCAGTACTTC,CASRAVRGRNKETQYF
NA,TRBV30,TRBJ1-1,TRBD1,TGTGCCTGGACCACGGGACAGGGGGTTGCGGGGAACACTGAAGCTTTCTTT,CAWTTGQGVAGNTEAFF
few,TRBV7-9,TRBJ1-1,TRBD1,TGTGCCAGCAGCTTAGGACAGGGGGCGGACACTGAAGCTTTCTTT,CASSLGQGADTEAFF
NA,TRBV9,TRBJ1-2,TRBD1,TGTGCCAGCAGCGTAGCTCCCTGGACAGGGGGAAGCGATGGCTACACCTTC,CASSVAPWTGGSDGYTF
NA,TRBV6-6,TRBJ2-3,TRBD1,TGTGCCAGCAGTTACTCGAGGCAGGGGGGCACAGATACGCAGTATTTT,CASSYSRQGGTDTQYF